This T cell receptor (beta chain) was observed in a study of T cell changes during pregnancy in multiple sclerosis. Germline V gives CDR1 WSHSY, CDR2 SAAADI. Trimming removed 5 bases from V and 4 bases from J; junction bases left unmatched: 20. The CDR3 covers 20 residues. Assay used: immunoSEQ multiplex PCR; TCRdb lists only in-frame clones, some missing. The sample contains about 41,000 clones, roughly nine tenths of which appear only once. The origin of this receptor is a female donor with multiple sclerosis, enrolled in a pregnancy study. The sample here was CD4+ T cells from peripheral blood mononuclear cells, taken in the first trimester of pregnancy. The gene calls are TRBV10-2 and TRBJ2-7; 13 bases map to TRBD2. This CDR3 is CASSSLPGTSGKWSQYEQYF. In DNA form, the CDR3 reads TGCGCCAGCAGTTCTTTACCAGGGACTAGCGGGAAATGGAGCCAGTACGAGCAGTACTTC.